This TCR beta chain was sequenced during a study of blood T cells in healthy people across ages. On this clonotype: Its antigen is not known.

The study's findings and limits: Bulk PBMC profiling left naive and antigen-experienced comparisons inconclusive. Significant beta diversity loss was already apparent by age approximately 40, declining roughly linearly. Researchers judged that diversity estimates from one million T cells fell short of true values. Long-lived donors carried more naive CD4+ cells and greater diversity than aged donors.

For the second PCR, which ran for 7 to 11 cycles, a sample-barcoded 5' primer and a J-beta primer mix were used. TCRdb independently ran MiXCR on the 5' RACE reads; one entry per CDR3 protein. Of about a million distinct CDR3 sequences in the sample, 51% were seen once. Trimming left V 0 bases short and J 0 bases short, with 5 bases between. This CDR3 is 13 amino acids long. Germline values: CDR1 DFQATT, CDR2 SNEGSKA (reference sequence). This receptor was taken from a woman in her sixties or seventies in good health. Specimen: blood. The rearrangement links TRBV20-1 to TRBJ1-2, with unresolved D. CDR3 coding DNA: TGCAGTGCTAGAGATCCGGCTAACTATGGCTACACCTTC. This encodes CSARDPANYGYTF.